The 24 T cell receptor beta chains below come from one sample, sequenced in a study of shared clonotypes between healthy human individuals. The table came from immunoSEQ multiplex PCR; TCRdb's copy has only in-frame clones and leaves some out. The repertoire holds roughly 490,000 clones, with roughly 85% as singletons. The sequenced sample was PBMCs. The receptors originated from a woman aged 40-49 years in good health. Some clones in this sample may be carry-over from other donors' samples.

The chain carries TRBV7-3 and TRBJ1-1; 7 bases agree with TRBD1. V was clipped by 5 bases and J by 6 bases; unmatched bases: 9. The germline CDR1 and CDR2 sequences are SGHTA and FQGTGA. The CDR3 totals 14 residues. CDR3 coding DNA: TGTGCCAGCAGCGAACAGGGGAGAGGTGCTGAAGCTTTCTTT. It is translated as CASSEQGRGAEAFF.

The V and J genes are TRBV29-1 and TRBJ2-1; 11 nucleotides line up with TRBD2. The CDR3 has 14 amino acids. CDR1 and CDR2 (germline): SQVTM, ANQGSEA. V was clipped by 5 bases and J by 9 bases; unmatched bases: 9. The CDR3 region has the DNA TGCAGCGTTCAGGGACTAGCGGATATTGGTGAGCAGTTCTTC. Its protein is CSVQGLADIGEQFF.

This clone was seen a few times. This chain connects TRBV4-1 to TRBJ2-7; 9 positions match TRBD2. V shed 4 bases and J 3 bases; nucleotides not matched to a gene: 7. The CDR3 length is 15 residues. The germline gives CDR1 MGHRA, CDR2 YSYEKL. In DNA, the CDR3 is TGCGCCAGCAGCCTACGACTAGCGGAAAACTACGAGCAGTACTTC. Translated: CASSLRLAENYEQYF.

The V call is TRBV27, the J call TRBJ2-3, with TRBD2 matching over 8 bases. This CDR3 is 15 amino acids long. Germline lookup yields CDR1 MNHEY and CDR2 SMNVEV (reference sequence). The trim removed 2 bases at V and 4 bases at J, leaving 5 bases unmatched. In DNA, the CDR3 is TGTGCCAGCAGTTTAGGCGGGAGGTATGCAGATACGCAGTATTTT. It specifies CASSLGGRYADTQYF.

The V call is TRBV19, the J call TRBJ2-4; D is undetermined. Germline V CDR1 and CDR2: LNHDA, SQIVND (reference sequence). CDR3 size: 14 residues. Trimming removed 6 bases at V and 5 bases at J, with 14 bases between. CDR3 in amino acids: CASRGVRPENIQYF. CDR3 bases: TGTGCCAGTAGGGGCGTTCGGCCGGAAAACATTCAGTACTTC.

The chain uses TRBV5-1 and TRBJ2-2; either TRBD1 or TRBD2 may fit D (7 bases each). V was pared by 0 bases and J by 8 bases, with 17 bases between. This CDR3 spans 16 amino acids. The germline V gene encodes CDR1 SGHRS and CDR2 YFSETQ. This CDR3 reads CASSLDGGTAPGELFF. CDR3 DNA: TGCGCCAGCAGCTTGGACGGGGGGACAGCCCCTGGGGAGCTGTTTTTT.

This chain uses TRBV5-1 with TRBJ2-1; 8 nucleotides match TRBD2. CDR3 size: 16 residues. After removal of 3 bases from V and 1 base from J, the junction contained 6 bases not matched to a gene. Germline assignment: CDR1 SGHRS and CDR2 YFSETQ. Here the CDR3 DNA reads TGCGCCAGCAGCTCACTAGCGGCCGGGTCCTACAATGAGCAGTTCTTC. This translates into CASSSLAAGSYNEQFF.

The chain joins TRBV9 to TRBJ2-6, with 7 bases identical to TRBD2. This CDR3 is 20 amino acids long. The junction had 13 bases not matched to a gene; V was cut back by 1 base and J by 0 bases. CDR1 SGDLS and CDR2 YYNGEE come from the germline V gene. The chain's CDR3 is CASSVTGGTGTTSGANVLTF. The CDR3 DNA reads TGTGCCAGCAGCGTAACCGGGGGGACCGGGACCACCTCTGGGGCCAACGTCCTGACTTTC.

V usage is TRBV23-1 and J usage is TRBJ1-2; perhaps TRBD1 as D (5 bases). TRBV23-1 is classed as an ORF, of uncertain function. The length of the CDR3 is 16 residues. V lost 4 bases, J lost 5 bases, and 20 bases lay in between. The CDR3 sequence: CASSLSRGGLRYGYTF. The CDR3 DNA is TGCGCCAGCAGTCTCTCCCGGGGGGGGTTGAGGTATGGCTACACCTTC.

This clone appeared many times. V gene TRBV11-2 combines with J gene TRBJ2-3; no firm D call. Per the germline V gene, CDR1 is SGHAT and CDR2 is FQNNGV. V was cut by 5 bases and J by 3 bases, with 6 bases left in between. The CDR3 runs to 12 residues. The CDR3 is CASSQNTDTQYF. DNA of the CDR3: TGTGCCAGCAGCCAAAATACAGATACGCAGTATTTT.

The V call is TRBV5-4, the J call TRBJ1-2, with TRBD1 identical over 12 bases. Trimming removed 4 bases from V and 8 bases from J; junction bases left unmatched: 6. Germline V gene lookup returns CDR1 SGHNT and CDR2 YYREEE (reference sequence). The CDR3 length is 14 residues. CDR3 nucleotide sequence: TGTGCCAGCAGCCCCTGGGACAGGGGGCGAGGCTACACCTTC. Translated: CASSPWDRGRGYTF.

This chain links TRBV27 with TRBJ2-1, with 13 bases that match TRBD2. CDR3 length: 20 residues. J was trimmed by 0 bases and V by 4 bases; bases with no gene match: 12. From germline, CDR1 is MNHEY and CDR2 SMNVEV (reference sequence). The CDR3 coding sequence is TGTGCCAGCAGTTCGCCCGGACTAGCGGGAGCCTCGAGCTCCTACAATGAGCAGTTCTTC. Protein product: CASSSPGLAGASSSYNEQFF.

With respect to this clone: The sample contains more than one DNA sequence encoding this CDR3. The rearrangement links TRBV7-9 to TRBJ2-7; 8 bases match TRBD2. The length of the CDR3 is 13 residues. V trimming: 5 bases; J trimming: 3 bases; junction bases outside the gene matches: 3. Germline V lookup: CDR1 SEHNR, CDR2 FQNEAQ (reference sequence). Here the CDR3 reads CASSRGGDYEQYF. As DNA, the CDR3 is TGTGCCAGCAGCCGGGGGGGGGACTACGAGCAGTACTTC.

At least ten counts were recorded for this clone. This rearrangement joins TRBV30 to TRBJ2-7; D perhaps matches TRBD2 (5 bases). V was trimmed by 0 bases and J by 10 bases, leaving 10 bases between them. Germline V gives CDR1 GTSNPN, CDR2 SVGIG (reference sequence). The CDR3 has 11 residues. The CDR3 region is CAWSVSGNQYF. The CDR3 DNA sequence: TGTGCCTGGAGTGTTTCCGGGAATCAGTACTTC.

This chain connects TRBV6-6 to TRBJ1-5, with 8 nucleotides matching TRBD1. After removal of 8 bases from V and 2 bases from J, the junction contained 11 bases not matched to a gene. Looked up from germline, CDR1 is MNHNY and CDR2 is SVGAGI (reference sequence). The CDR3 has 16 residues. The CDR3 sequence: CASALLQGDGNQPQHF. The CDR3 nucleotides read TGTGCCAGCGCGCTGCTACAGGGGGACGGCAATCAGCCCCAGCATTTT.

This clone was found a few times. The chain has TRBV6-1 and TRBJ2-6, with D tentatively TRBD1 (6 bases). The CDR3 is 15 amino acids. The V gene's germline CDR1 is MNHNS and CDR2 SASEGT. V lost 5 bases and J 0 bases, leaving 8 bases between the germline ends. CDR3 loop: CASSMDSSGANVLTF. The CDR3 nucleotides read TGTGCCAGCAGTATGGACAGCTCTGGGGCCAACGTCCTGACTTTC.

The chain employs TRBV9 and TRBJ2-1; 8 bases fit TRBD2. The CDR3 runs 15 residues. In germline, CDR1 is SGDLS, CDR2 YYNGEE. With 5 bases clipped from V and 3 bases from J, the junction kept 7 bases outside the gene matches. CDR3 amino acids: CASRPSGSDYNEQFF. CDR3 in DNA: TGTGCCAGCAGACCAAGCGGGAGTGACTACAATGAGCAGTTCTTC.

The chain recombines TRBV28 with TRBJ1-2; tentative D call: TRBD1 (6 bases). The germline CDR1 and CDR2 sequences are MDHEN and SYDVKM. This CDR3 is built from 15 residues. V dropped 4 bases and J dropped 5 bases, with 17 bases sitting between them. The CDR3 nucleotides are TGTGCCAGCAGTTCCCCTGGAGGGGGAGGGTATGGCTACACCTTC. Protein sequence: CASSSPGGGGYGYTF.

The J gene is TRBJ1-2, the V gene TRBV7-8; D ambiguous. Germline V lookup: CDR1 SGHVS, CDR2 FQNEAQ. The CDR3 is 14 amino acids. V shed 1 base and J shed 4 bases, with 10 bases lying between them. CDR3 DNA: TGTGCCAGCAGCTTAGGTGGAGGACCCTATGGCTACACCTTC. Translated: CASSLGGGPYGYTF.

The V gene is TRBV11-1, the J gene TRBJ2-1, with TRBD1 matching over 10 bases. The V gene's germline CDR1 is SGHAT and CDR2 FQDESV (reference sequence). The CDR3 runs to 18 residues. The V and J ends lost 5 bases and 0 bases, in that order; junction bases with no gene match: 10. The chain's CDR3 is CASSPEADRGLSYNEQFF. The DNA of the CDR3 is TGTGCCAGCAGCCCAGAAGCCGACAGGGGGCTCTCCTACAATGAGCAGTTCTTC.

This clone has a handful of counts. Because the CDR3's place on the DNA is in doubt, the DNA is left out and the CDR3 is given as listed by TCRdb. This rearrangement joins TRBV13 to TRBJ2-5. The CDR3 has 12 residues if both end residues are counted. Germline V CDR1 and CDR2: PRHDT, FYEKMQ (reference sequence). This CDR3 is CASSLVALGIYF.

The chain couples TRBV2 to TRBJ1-1; D uncertain. Trimming took off 4 bases at V and 6 bases at J, with 18 bases between the two ends. Germline assignment: CDR1 SNHLY and CDR2 FYNNEI. The CDR3 is made up of 15 amino acids. CDR3 loop: CASSGSSTGIAEAFF. CDR3 nucleotide sequence: TGTGCCAGCAGTGGAAGCTCTACGGGGATCGCTGAAGCTTTCTTT.

This clone was detected a few times. The chain uses TRBV27 and TRBJ1-1; 9 nucleotides match TRBD1. The germline gives CDR1 MNHEY, CDR2 SMNVEV (reference sequence). The CDR3 is 14 residues long. V dropped 5 bases and J dropped 5; count of bases not matched to a gene: 6. CDR3 DNA: TGTGCCAGCAGTCGACAGGGGGGAGGTACTGAAGCTTTCTTT. Translation gives CASSRQGGGTEAFF.

The V and J genes are TRBV19 and TRBJ2-7, with 7 positions matching TRBD1. V was clipped by 6 bases and J by 3 bases; unmatched bases: 8. The CDR3 has 14 residues. The germline V gene encodes CDR1 LNHDA and CDR2 SQIVND (reference sequence). DNA for the CDR3: TGTGCCAGTAGCACCGGGACAGATATCTACGAGCAGTACTTC. It yields the protein CASSTGTDIYEQYF.